Sequencing of this T cell receptor beta chain was carried out in a study of CD8+ T cells in alopecia areata. As for the study in general: In an open-label trial, patients got 5 to 10 mg tofacitinib twice daily.

Following RNA extraction, reverse transcription yielded cDNA that acted as the sequencing template. Sequencing was performed with immunoSEQ multiplex PCR; in TCRdb, only in-frame clones are kept and a portion is missing. The sample includes under 250,000 clones, more than 55% of them seen just once. Findings and limits, study-wide: Whereas mice showed it more clearly, TCR sharing across patients was murkier, possibly because of HLA. Uncertain still, given a single nonresponder, is whether baseline CD8+ expansion links to response.

Documented treatment: oral pan-JAK inhibitor, 5-10 mg twice daily. Notes on this clone: Its antigen is as yet unknown.

This CDR3 comprises 14 residues. CDR1 LNHDA and CDR2 SQIVND come from the germline V gene (reference sequence). V lost 6 bases and J lost 0, with 11 bases in between. The genes are TRBV19 and TRBJ1-1, with D unresolved. The TCR comes from a human donor with alopecia areata. This sample comprised CD4+ T cells sorted from blood, obtained at approximately week 42, from a patient treated with tofacitinib. The CDR3, as DNA: TGTGCCAGTAGGGGATCTGAGTTGAACACTGAAGCTTTCTTT. Its protein product is CASRGSELNTEAFF.